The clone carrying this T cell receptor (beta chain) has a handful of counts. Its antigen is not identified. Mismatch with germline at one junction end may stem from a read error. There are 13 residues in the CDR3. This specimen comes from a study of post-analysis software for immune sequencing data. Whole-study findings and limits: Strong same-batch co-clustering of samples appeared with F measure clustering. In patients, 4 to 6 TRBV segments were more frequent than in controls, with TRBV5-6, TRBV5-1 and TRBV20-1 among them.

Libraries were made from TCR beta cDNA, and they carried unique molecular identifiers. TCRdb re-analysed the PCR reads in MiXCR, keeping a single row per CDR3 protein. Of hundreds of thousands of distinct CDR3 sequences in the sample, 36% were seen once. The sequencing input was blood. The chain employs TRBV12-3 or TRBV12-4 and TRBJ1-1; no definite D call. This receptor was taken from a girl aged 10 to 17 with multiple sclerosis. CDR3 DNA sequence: TGTGCCGGCAGCCTCGAGATGAACACTGAAGCTTTCTTT. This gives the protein CAGSLEMNTEAFF.